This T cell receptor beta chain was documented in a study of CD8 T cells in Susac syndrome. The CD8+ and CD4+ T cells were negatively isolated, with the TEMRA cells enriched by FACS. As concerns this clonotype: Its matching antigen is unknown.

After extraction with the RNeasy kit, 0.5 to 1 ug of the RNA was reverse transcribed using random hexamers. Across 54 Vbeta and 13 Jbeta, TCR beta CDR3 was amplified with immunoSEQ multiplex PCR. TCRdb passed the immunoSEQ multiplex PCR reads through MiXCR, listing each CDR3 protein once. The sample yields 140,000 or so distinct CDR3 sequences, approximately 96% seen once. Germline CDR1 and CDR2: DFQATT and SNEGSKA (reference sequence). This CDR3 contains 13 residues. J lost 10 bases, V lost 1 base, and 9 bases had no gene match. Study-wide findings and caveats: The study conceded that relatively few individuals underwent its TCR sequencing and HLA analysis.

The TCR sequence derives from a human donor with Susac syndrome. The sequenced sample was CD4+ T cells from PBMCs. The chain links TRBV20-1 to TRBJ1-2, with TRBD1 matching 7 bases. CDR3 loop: CSARGGQASDYTF. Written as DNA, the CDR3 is TGCAGTGCTAGAGGTGGACAGGCTTCCGACTACACCTTC.